These 18 T cell receptor beta chains share one sample of origin, sequenced in a study of blood T cell repertoires in COVID-19. TCRdb's table, derived via immunoSEQ multiplex PCR, lists solely in-frame clones and lacks some. Here the sample spans approximately 190,000 clones, around 80% being singletons. The sequencing sample was made of peripheral blood. The receptor set was obtained from a man aged 30 to 39 with active or convalescent COVID-19.

The CDR3 region is CASSFRLDTQYF. The DNA of the CDR3 is TGTGCCAGCAGTTTTCGTTTAGATACGCAGTATTTT. J is TRBJ2-3 and V is TRBV2, with D unresolved. V was pared by 5 bases and J by 5 bases, with 8 bases between. Germline V lookup: CDR1 SNHLY, CDR2 FYNNEI. This CDR3 has 12 residues.

A word on this clone: The junction departs from the called germline gene at one end, perhaps through a read error. V is TRBV7-7 and J is TRBJ2-6; tentative D call: TRBD2 (5 bases). The CDR3 extends over 17 amino acids. Germline values: CDR1 SSHAT, CDR2 FNYEAQ (reference sequence). CDR3 loop: CASSPTGYFPGANVLTF. Written as DNA, the CDR3 is TGTGCTAGCAGCCCCACGGGGTACTTCCCGGGGGCCAACGTCCTGACTTTC.

This sequence joins TRBV5-6 and TRBJ1-4; TRBD1 matches 7 bases. Germline V lookup: CDR1 SGHDT, CDR2 YYEEEE. V dropped 0 bases and J dropped 0; count of bases not matched to a gene: 8. The CDR3 consists of 18 residues. For the CDR3, the DNA is TGTGCCAGCAGCTTGGGACAGGGCACTGATTCAACTAATGAAAAACTGTTTTTT. Amino acids: CASSLGQGTDSTNEKLFF.

The chain joins TRBV23-1 to TRBJ2-7; possible D gene TRBD1, 5 bases. TRBV23-1 is assigned to the ORF class and has an uncertain function. The V gene lost 1 base and the J gene lost 3 bases, with 7 bases spanning the gap. The CDR3 loop spans 13 amino acids. The CDR3 DNA follows: TGCGCCAGCAGTCAATGGCAGGGCTACGAGCAGTACGTC. It specifies CASSQWQGYEQYV.

CDR3 region: CASSIVGTGGGSEKLFF. For the CDR3, the DNA is TGTGCCAGTAGTATTGTGGGGACAGGGGGCGGAAGTGAAAAACTGTTTTTT. The rearrangement joins TRBV19 to TRBJ1-4, with TRBD1 matching over 12 bases. The junction had 9 bases not matched to a gene; V was cut back by 3 bases and J by 7 bases. The CDR3 has 17 residues. Germline V CDR1 and CDR2: LNHDA, SQIVND (reference sequence).

V gene TRBV30 combines with J gene TRBJ2-1; the D is unclear. This CDR3 contains 12 residues. V was clipped by 5 bases and J by 2 bases, with 7 bases between them. Germline V CDR1 and CDR2: GTSNPN, SVGIG (reference sequence). CDR3 amino acids: CAWAQTYNEQFF. CDR3 nucleotides: TGTGCCTGGGCCCAGACCTACAATGAGCAGTTCTTC.

The count of this clone is one. V is TRBV6-6 and J is TRBJ2-1; D is unresolved. This CDR3 spans 15 amino acids. With 2 bases removed from V and 10 bases from J, the gap between germline ends came to 18 bases. Germline V gene data show CDR1 as MNHNY and CDR2 as SVGAGI (reference sequence). CDR3 amino acids: CASSYRPDANGEQFF. In nucleotides, the CDR3 is TGTGCCAGCAGTTACCGGCCGGATGCTAACGGGGAGCAGTTCTTC.

The chain has TRBV11-2 and TRBJ2-5, with 9 bases lining up with TRBD1. The CDR3 has 14 amino acids. V dropped 6 bases and J dropped 6; count of bases not matched to a gene: 8. Germline-derived CDR1 and CDR2 are SGHAT and FQNNGV. DNA for the CDR3: TGTGCCAGCAGGTCCGTACAGGGGGCGAAGACCCAGTACTTC. This codes for CASRSVQGAKTQYF.

The J gene is TRBJ2-2, the V gene TRBV3-1 (or the pseudogene TRBV3-2), with D possibly TRBD1 on 5 matching bases. The V end lost 6 bases, the J end lost 3 bases, and 11 bases lay between the germline ends. CDR1 is LGHDT, CDR2 YNNKEL, per germline (reference sequence). The CDR3 length is 14 residues. DNA of the CDR3: TGTGCCAGCAGTCCAGGGTGGGACACCGGGGAGCTGTTTTTT. Its translation is CASSPGWDTGELFF.

The chain employs TRBV2 and TRBJ2-7, with 7 positions matching TRBD1. CDR1 and CDR2 (germline): SNHLY, FYNNEI. This CDR3 spans 14 amino acids. The J segment lost 3 bases and the V segment lost 4 bases, leaving 6 bases of the junction unmatched. The CDR3, as DNA: TGTGCCAGCAGTGGACAGGGCAGTCACTACGAGCAGTACGTC. It translates to CASSGQGSHYEQYV.

In this sample, this clone turned up a few times. At the DNA level, this CDR3 is encoded by other sequences in the same sample as well. J is TRBJ1-2 and V is TRBV30, with TRBD1 matching 8 bases. V lost 0 bases and J lost 8; bases outside the gene matches: 8. In germline, CDR1 is GTSNPN, CDR2 SVGIG (reference sequence). The CDR3 totals 14 residues. The CDR3 nucleotides are TGTGCCTGGAGTGTACTGGGGACAGGTGACGGCTACACCTTC. Amino acid sequence: CAWSVLGTGDGYTF.

V is TRBV9 and J is TRBJ2-1; 10 bases map to TRBD2. V shed 2 bases and J 8 bases; nucleotides not matched to a gene: 10. The germline V gene encodes CDR1 SGDLS and CDR2 YYNGEE. This CDR3 region has 16 residues. CDR3 DNA sequence: TGTGCCAGCAGCGTGAGCGGGAGGGCCACCAACTATGAGCAGTTCTTC. This gives the protein CASSVSGRATNYEQFF.

This clone was detected only once. V and J are TRBV7-2 and TRBJ1-1; a possible D gene is TRBD1 (5 bases). The ends were cut back, 5 bases at V and 14 bases at J, with 18 bases in the middle. The germline V gene encodes CDR1 SGHTA and CDR2 FQGNSA. The CDR3 has 12 residues. The CDR3: CASSPGWGQSFF. CDR3 nucleotides: TGTGCCAGCAGCCCAGGCTGGGGCCAGTCCTTCTTT. Variable domain in full (rest from reference TRBV7-2 and TRBJ1-1): GAGVSQSPSNKVTEKGKDVELRCDPISGHTALYWYRQSLGQGLEFLIYFQGNSAPDKSGLPSDRFSAERTGGSVSTLTIQRTQQEDSAVYLCASSPGWGQSFFGQGTRLTVV.

This clone was detected only a few times. V is TRBV27 and J is TRBJ1-5, with D hard to call. Trimming shortened V by 5 bases and J by 3 bases, and 5 bases separated the two germline ends. From germline, CDR1 is MNHEY and CDR2 SMNVEV (reference sequence). The CDR3 totals 12 residues. CDR3 sequence reads: CASSDYNQPQHF. CDR3 in DNA: TGTGCCAGCAGTGACTACAATCAGCCCCAGCATTTT.

V is TRBV10-3 and J is TRBJ2-1, with 7 nucleotides matching TRBD2. The germline CDR1 and CDR2 sequences are ENHRY and SYGVKD. The trim removed 8 bases at V and 8 bases at J, leaving 12 bases unmatched. The length of the CDR3 is 14 residues. The CDR3 sequence is CAIESGVERYEQFF. The DNA for the CDR3 is TGTGCCATCGAAAGCGGGGTGGAGCGTTATGAGCAGTTCTTC.

The V gene is TRBV7-2, the J gene TRBJ2-7; no clear D. The CDR3 runs 12 residues. V was clipped by 3 bases and J by 3 bases, with 6 bases between them. Germline CDR1 SGHTA, CDR2 FQGNSA. The DNA for the CDR3 is TGTGCCAGCAGCTTCGACAACTACGAGCAGTACTTC. Translating gives CASSFDNYEQYF.

The V and J genes are TRBV6-5 and TRBJ2-2; 7 nucleotides line up with TRBD1. The germline gives CDR1 MNHEY, CDR2 SVGAGI. The CDR3 extends over 14 amino acids. After removal of 6 bases from V and 4 bases from J, the junction contained 5 bases not matched to a gene. In DNA, the CDR3 is TGTGCCAGCAGCAACAGGGGATCCACCGGGGAGCTGTTTTTT. It codes for CASSNRGSTGELFF.

The J gene is TRBJ2-7, the V gene TRBV7-9, with 8 bases identical to TRBD1. V lost 5 bases and J lost 7; bases outside the gene matches: 10. Germline-derived CDR1 and CDR2 are SEHNR and FQNEAQ (reference sequence). The CDR3 spans 14 residues. The CDR3 protein is CASSRFGQGGEQYF. DNA for the CDR3: TGTGCCAGCAGCCGATTCGGACAGGGAGGAGAGCAGTACTTC. The complete variable domain, with remaining parts taken from reference TRBV7-9 and TRBJ2-7, reads DTGVSQNPRHKITKRGQNVTFRCDPISEHNRLYWYRQTLGQGPEFLTYFQNEAQLEKSRLLSDRFSAERPKGSFSTLEIQRTEQGDSAMYLCASSRFGQGGEQYFGPGTRLTVT.